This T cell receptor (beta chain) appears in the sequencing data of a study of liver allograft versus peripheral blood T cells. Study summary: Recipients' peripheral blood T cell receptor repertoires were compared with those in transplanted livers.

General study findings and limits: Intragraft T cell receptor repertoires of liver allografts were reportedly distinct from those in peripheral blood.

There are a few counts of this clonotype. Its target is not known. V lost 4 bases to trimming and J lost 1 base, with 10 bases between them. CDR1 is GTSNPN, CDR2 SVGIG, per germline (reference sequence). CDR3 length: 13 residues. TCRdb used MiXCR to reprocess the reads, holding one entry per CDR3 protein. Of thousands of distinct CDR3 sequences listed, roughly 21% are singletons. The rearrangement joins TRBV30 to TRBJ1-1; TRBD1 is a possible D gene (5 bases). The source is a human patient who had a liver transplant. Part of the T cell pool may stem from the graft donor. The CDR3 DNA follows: TGTGCCTGGACCCCGGACAAGAACACTGAAGCTTTCTTT. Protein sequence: CAWTPDKNTEAFF. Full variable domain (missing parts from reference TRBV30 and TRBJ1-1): SQTIHQWPATLVQPVGSPLSLECTVEGTSNPNLYWYRQAAGRGLQLLFYSVGIGQISSEVPQNLSASRPQDRQFILSSKKLLLSDSGFYLCAWTPDKNTEAFFGQGTRLTVV.